This entry lists 20 T cell receptor beta chains sequenced from one sample in a study of immune evolution from preneoplasia to lung adenocarcinoma. Sequencing was performed with immunoSEQ multiplex PCR; in TCRdb, only in-frame clones are kept and a portion is missing. The repertoire has about 6,400 clones, roughly 84% of them found once; the top ten carry 5.5% to 7.5%. The material sequenced was FFPE minimally invasive lung adenocarcinoma tissue. These TCRs come from a person aged 50-69 years with lung adenocarcinoma.

The CDR3: CASSPTRLAGTYEQYF. In DNA form, the CDR3 reads TGTGCCAGCAGCCCCACCCGATTAGCGGGGACCTACGAGCAGTACTTC. V and J are TRBV9 and TRBJ2-7; 8 bases align to TRBD2. The germline V gene has CDR1 SGDLS and CDR2 YYNGEE. The CDR3 contains 16 residues. V lost 4 bases and J lost 2; bases outside the gene matches: 11.

V is TRBV7-9 and J is TRBJ2-7; D possibly corresponds to TRBD1 (6 bases). Trimming stripped 7 bases from V and 0 bases from J, with 13 bases between. The CDR3 loop spans 14 amino acids. CDR1 is SEHNR and CDR2 is FQNEAQ in the germline V gene (reference sequence). DNA for the CDR3: TGTGCCAGCACGGGACATTCGAGCTCCTACGAGCAGTACTTC. Translation: CASTGHSSSYEQYF.

This chain joins TRBV5-6 and TRBJ2-2, with D hard to call. Trimming took 0 bases from V and 4 from J, leaving 7 bases between them. The germline gives CDR1 SGHDT, CDR2 YYEEEE. The CDR3 has 14 residues. CDR3 in amino acids: CASSLVSITGELFF. DNA for the CDR3: TGTGCCAGCAGCTTGGTATCGATCACCGGGGAGCTGTTTTTT.

The V gene is TRBV29-1, the J gene TRBJ2-3, with D perhaps TRBD1 (5 bases). This CDR3 contains 15 residues. V lost 3 bases to trimming and J lost 0 bases, with 13 bases between them. Germline V gives CDR1 SQVTM, CDR2 ANQGSEA. The CDR3 region is CSVEPQGTSTDTQYF. The DNA of the CDR3 is TGCAGCGTTGAGCCTCAGGGAACTAGCACAGATACGCAGTATTTT.

The V gene is TRBV28, the J gene TRBJ2-7; weak D call: TRBD2 (5 bases). The CDR3 consists of 16 residues. CDR1 and CDR2 from the germline V gene are MDHEN and SYDVKM. The V gene lost 5 bases and the J gene lost 0 bases, with 17 bases spanning the gap. In DNA form, the CDR3 reads TGTGCCAGCAGTCCTAGTAGCGCGACCCTCTCCTACGAGCAGTACTTC. It yields the protein CASSPSSATLSYEQYF.

This clone was detected a few times. The V call is TRBV9, the J call TRBJ1-1, with a weak D call TRBD1 (6 bases). The CDR3 covers 15 residues. CDR1 and CDR2 (germline): SGDLS, YYNGEE. Trimming left V 6 bases short and J 0 bases short, with 15 bases between. CDR3: CASTQGGQMNTEAFF. The CDR3, as DNA: TGTGCCAGCACCCAAGGGGGACAAATGAACACTGAAGCTTTCTTT.

This clone was recorded once. J is TRBJ1-1 and V is TRBV14; 12 nucleotides match TRBD1. The CDR3 runs 19 residues. The germline V gene has CDR1 SGHDN and CDR2 FVKESK. The ends lost 1 base at V and 0 bases at J; junction bases unmatched: 9. CDR3 in amino acids: CASSQVGGQGAPVNTEAFF. As DNA, the CDR3 is TGTGCCAGCAGCCAAGTAGGGGGACAGGGGGCGCCTGTGAACACTGAAGCTTTCTTT.

This chain joins TRBV7-8 and TRBJ2-2; D is unresolved. The germline CDR1 and CDR2 sequences are SGHVS and FQNEAQ. This CDR3 has 15 amino acids. The ends were cut back, 1 base at V and 4 bases at J, with 10 bases in the middle. The CDR3 here is CASSLVDMGTGELFF. Here the CDR3 DNA reads TGTGCCAGCAGCTTAGTGGATATGGGCACCGGGGAGCTGTTTTTT.

V and J are TRBV18 and TRBJ2-2; D is undetermined. The CDR3 is made up of 13 amino acids. V was shortened by 3 bases and J by 7 bases, with 9 bases between the two germline ends. CDR1 is KGHSH, CDR2 LQKENI, per germline. CDR3 region: CASSPTFNGELFF. Here the CDR3 DNA reads TGTGCCAGCTCACCGACTTTTAACGGGGAGCTGTTTTTT.

The V call is TRBV18, the J call TRBJ2-2, with no clear D. The CDR3 spans 20 residues. Trimming pared 1 base from V and 6 bases from J, leaving 27 bases between. Germline V CDR1 and CDR2: KGHSH, LQKENI. DNA for the CDR3: TGTGCCAGCTCACCACAGTTAGAGTATAGCTTCACATCCAACGCCGGGGAGCTGTTTTTT. It yields the protein CASSPQLEYSFTSNAGELFF.

The rearrangement uses TRBV19 and TRBJ2-5; 7 nucleotides line up with TRBD1. The CDR3 is made up of 15 amino acids. V was clipped by 1 base and J by 1 base; unmatched bases: 3. The germline V gene has CDR1 LNHDA and CDR2 SQIVND (reference sequence). The CDR3 DNA reads TGTGCCAGTAGTATAGGGGACAGCCTCCAAGAGACCCAGTACTTC. Encoded protein: CASSIGDSLQETQYF.

This clone was observed a few times. This rearrangement joins TRBV18 to TRBJ2-1; the D is unclear. CDR1 and CDR2 (germline): KGHSH, LQKENI. V gave up 6 bases and J gave up 5 bases, with 8 bases separating them. The CDR3 has 12 amino acids. The CDR3 loop reads CASSAVHNEQFF. The CDR3, as DNA: TGTGCCAGCTCCGCGGTTCACAATGAGCAGTTCTTC.

The rearrangement uses TRBV6-1 and TRBJ1-6, with D perhaps TRBD1 (5 bases). The CDR3 sequence is 14 residues long. V was shortened by 6 bases and J by 6 bases, with 12 bases between the two germline ends. CDR1 MNHNS and CDR2 SASEGT come from the germline V gene. The CDR3 nucleotides read TGTGCCAGCAGCCACAGGAGCCGTAATTCACCCCTCCACTTT. This codes for CASSHRSRNSPLHF.

The chain carries TRBV4-1 and TRBJ2-3; 7 bases agree with TRBD1. CDR1 MGHRA and CDR2 YSYEKL come from the germline V gene. Trimming removed 3 bases from V and 9 bases from J; junction bases left unmatched: 6. This CDR3 contains 13 residues. The CDR3 bases are TGCGCCAGCAGCCAGGACAGGCTGGTGACGCAGTATTTT. Its protein is CASSQDRLVTQYF.

The rearrangement joins TRBV11-3 to TRBJ2-5, with 8 bases aligning to TRBD2. The CDR3 covers 15 residues. V lost 5 bases, J lost 3 bases, and 8 bases stayed unmatched. Germline loops: CDR1 SGHNT, CDR2 YENEEA. As DNA, the CDR3 is TGTGCCAGCAGCCTCCCACTAGCGGAAGAAGAGACCCAGTACTTC. Translated, it gives CASSLPLAEEETQYF.

The rearrangement uses TRBV7-2 and TRBJ1-1; D remains ambiguous. V dropped 1 base and J dropped 3 bases, with 12 bases sitting between them. The CDR3 is made up of 15 amino acids. Germline values: CDR1 SGHTA, CDR2 FQGNSA. The CDR3 DNA is TGTGCCAGCAGCTTAGGCCTCAACCGGGACACTGAAGCTTTCTTT. Its protein is CASSLGLNRDTEAFF.

V usage is TRBV27 and J usage is TRBJ2-5, with D possibly matching TRBD1 (5 bases). The end of the DNA is better explained by TRBJ2-7, so the J call may be wrong. CDR1 and CDR2 from the germline V gene are MNHEY and SMNVEV (reference sequence). The CDR3 runs to 13 residues. The CDR3 DNA reads as TGTGCCAGCAGTTTACAGGGAAAGTACGAGCAGTACTTC. Amino acid sequence: CASSLQGKYEQYF.

This clone occurred a few times. CDR3 bases: TGCGCCAGCAGCCTGACAGGAGACTGGGGAGAGACCCAGTACTTC. Protein product: CASSLTGDWGETQYF. V gene TRBV5-1 combines with J gene TRBJ2-5; possibly TRBD1 for D (6 bases). This CDR3 is 15 amino acids long. CDR1 and CDR2 from the germline V gene are SGHRS and YFSETQ. V lost 4 bases and J lost 4, with 17 bases in between.

J is TRBJ2-3 and V is TRBV18; 7 bases line up with TRBD2. Germline loops: CDR1 KGHSH, CDR2 LQKENI. J lost 11 bases, V lost 0 bases, and 8 bases had no gene match. The CDR3 has 14 amino acids. The DNA of the CDR3 is TGTGCCAGCTCACCACCTAAAGCGGGGCGAGGGCAGTATTTT. Protein product: CASSPPKAGRGQYF.

The genes are TRBV28 and TRBJ2-7; 16 bases agree with TRBD2. The junction had 6 bases not matched to a gene; V was cut back by 4 bases and J by 3 bases. CDR3 size: 17 residues. Germline V gene data show CDR1 as MDHEN and CDR2 as SYDVKM. This CDR3 reads CASSSGTSGGAVYEQYF. CDR3 DNA: TGTGCCAGCAGTTCCGGGACTAGCGGGGGGGCTGTCTACGAGCAGTACTTC.